This T cell receptor (beta chain) was profiled in a study of blood T cell repertoires in COVID-19. Overall study context: Researchers got acute and convalescent COVID-19 samples from the United States, Italy and Spain.

The Seattle site enrolled patients during active infection and followed them longitudinally. TCRdb's table, derived via immunoSEQ multiplex PCR, lists solely in-frame clones and lacks some. The sample lists some 170,000 clones; roughly 79% were seen once. The germline gives CDR1 MNHEY, CDR2 SVGAGI. V shed 6 bases, J shed 5 bases, and the junction held 9 bases outside the gene matches. This CDR3 comprises 14 residues. The sequencing input was peripheral blood. The TCR comes from a woman in her forties with COVID-19, enrolled during active disease. J is TRBJ1-1 and V is TRBV6-5; TRBD1 matches at 7 bases. The CDR3 bases are TGTGCCAGCAGAATCGACAGGGCAGGGACTGAAGCTTTCTTT. Its protein is CASRIDRAGTEAFF.